The T cell receptor beta chain described here comes from a study of shared clonotypes between healthy human individuals. Regarding the study as a whole: In contrast to clonotypes shared by all four donors, non-shared clonotypes had lower generation probabilities. It was observed that roughly 5.5% of naive CD4 clonotypes were shared across four donors. Even with large depth, rarefaction showed that sorted-subset sequencing was incomplete.

TCRdb keeps only in-frame clones here, not all; method: immunoSEQ multiplex PCR. The sample lists over a million clones; approximately 98% were seen once. This clone was seen just once. The antigen remains undetermined. Germline V lookup: CDR1 MGHDK, CDR2 SYGVNS. Trimming stripped 2 bases from V and 6 bases from J, with 13 bases between. This CDR3 is 14 amino acids long. Donors, healthy HIV-negative adults, lacked recent acute infections or vaccinations. The sample was naive CD4+ T cells sorted from blood. This sample's subset: CD45RA+ positively selected. The gene calls are TRBV25-1 and TRBJ1-2; no reliable D call. This receptor was taken from a man aged 25-40 years in good health. The CDR3 spells CASSERELYNGYTF. In DNA form, the CDR3 reads TGTGCCAGCAGTGAACGAGAGTTGTATAATGGCTACACCTTC.